Following are 4 T cell receptor beta chains from one sample sequenced in a study of CD8 T cells in Susac syndrome. With random hexamers, reverse transcription was performed on about 0.5 to 1 ug of RNA. In TCRdb, the immunoSEQ multiplex PCR reads were re-called with MiXCR into one record per CDR3 protein. This table holds 95,000 to 150,000 distinct CDR3 sequences, about 95% found once. Sequenced input: CD4+ T cells from PBMCs. The receptors originated from a human donor in good health.

This clonotype appeared a single time. This chain joins TRBV5-1 and TRBJ2-6; 9 bases map to TRBD1. CDR1 and CDR2 (germline): SGHRS, YFSETQ. V lost 4 bases to trimming and J lost 0 bases; unmatched junction nucleotides: 2. CDR3 length: 16 residues. The CDR3 reads CASSIQGASGANVLTF. The DNA of the CDR3 is TGCGCCAGCAGCATACAGGGGGCCTCTGGGGCCAACGTCCTGACTTTC.

The chain employs TRBV23-1 and TRBJ1-4, with no clear D. TRBV23-1 is placed among ORFs of uncertain function. This CDR3 is 14 amino acids long. Trimming removed 2 bases from V and 5 bases from J, with 9 bases in between. CDR3 sequence: CASSQGVRNEKLFF. The CDR3 DNA reads TGCGCCAGCAGTCAAGGGGTGAGGAATGAAAAACTGTTTTTT.

The chain recombines TRBV29-1 with TRBJ1-1, with D tentatively TRBD1 (5 bases). CDR1 and CDR2 from the germline V gene are SQVTM and ANQGSEA. CDR3 length equals 14 residues. V was shortened by 3 bases and J by 4 bases, with 15 bases between the two germline ends. Written as DNA, the CDR3 is TGCAGCGTTGATGCAGGGAGAGGATCCACTGAAGCTTTCTTT. It encodes CSVDAGRGSTEAFF. The full variable domain, its missing parts supplied by reference TRBV29-1 and TRBJ1-1, is SAVISQKPSRDICQRGTSLTIQCQVDSQVTMMFWYRQQPGQSLTLIATANQGSEATYESGFVIDKFPISRPNLTFSTLTVSNMSPEDSSIYLCSVDAGRGSTEAFFGQGTRLTVV.

This chain connects TRBV7-9 to TRBJ2-2; 8 positions match TRBD1. The germline V gene encodes CDR1 SEHNR and CDR2 FQNEAQ (reference sequence). CDR3 length equals 15 residues. The V gene end was trimmed by 3 bases and the J gene end by 2 bases; junction bases not matched to a gene: 2. CDR3 in amino acids: CASSFRGRNTGELFF. CDR3 nucleotide sequence: TGTGCCAGCAGCTTCAGGGGGCGCAACACCGGGGAGCTGTTTTTT.